These T cell receptor beta chains were read from a single sample in a study of T cell responses to AZD1222 COVID-19 vaccine. Generated by immunoSEQ multiplex PCR, the TCRdb table keeps only in-frame clones and is missing some. The table lists 130,000 to 150,000 clones, just over 90% of them singletons. The material sequenced was peripheral blood, taken on day 0 of AZD1222 vaccination. These TCRs come from an adult in good health. CDR3s include the opening cysteine and the closing phenylalanine or tryptophan. D genes are given only for firm matches. Expanded clones are given a class, and other clones once, few, many or no size at all.

D	J	V	size	DNA	CDR3
-	TRBJ1-4	TRBV3-1/TRBV3-2	-	TGTGCCAGCAGCCAAGTCAGGGAGGGGGGTGAAAAACTGTTTTTT	CASSQVREGGEKLFF
-	TRBJ1-5	TRBV19	-	TGTGCCAGTAGTATGGGCTGGAGAGGGCAAAACAATCAGCCCCAGCATTTT	CASSMGWRGQNNQPQHF
-	TRBJ1-5	TRBV11-3	once	TGTGCCAGCAGCGTCGGTTCAGCGCGCAGGGGTCATCAGCCCCAGCATTTT	CASSVGSARRGHQPQHF
TRBD1	TRBJ2-7	TRBV7-2	-	TGTGCCAGCACCCCGACAGGGGGCGGTTTTACCTACGAGCAGTACTTC	CASTPTGGGFTYEQYF
-	TRBJ2-5	TRBV9	-	TGTGCCAGCAGCGTATCAGGGGTTACCTCGGTGACCCAGTACTTC	CASSVSGVTSVTQYF
-	TRBJ1-2	TRBV4-3	-	TGCGCCAGCAGCCAGACCTACACAGGCTATGGCTACACCTTC	CASSQTYTGYGYTF
TRBD1	TRBJ1-4	TRBV4-3	-	TGCGCCAGCAGCCACGACAGGGGCTTCAATGAAAAACTGTTTTTT	CASSHDRGFNEKLFF
-	TRBJ2-5	TRBV5-4	-	TGTGCCAGCAGCTTTGCGGGGACCGAGACCCAGTACTTC	CASSFAGTETQYF
-	TRBJ1-1	TRBV7-8	-	TGTGCCAGCAGCCCCGACGCGGCAGGCAGCACTGAAGCTTTCTTT	CASSPDAAGSTEAFF
TRBD2	TRBJ2-3	TRBV7-2	once	TGTGCCAGCAGCTCGGTCCCTAGCGGGGGCACAGATACGCAGTATTTT	CASSSVPSGGTDTQYF
TRBD1	TRBJ1-3	TRBV9	-	TGTGCCAGCAGCGTAGGGGCAGGGGGCAACTCTGGAAACACCATATATTTT	CASSVGAGGNSGNTIYF
TRBD2	TRBJ2-1	TRBV6-4	-	TGTGCCAGCAGTCCGGGACTAGAATACAATGAGCAGTTCTTC	CASSPGLEYNEQFF
-	TRBJ2-7	TRBV6-5	-	TGTGCCAGCAGAGACAGGTACGAGCAGTACTTC	CASRDRYEQYF
-	TRBJ2-6	TRBV5-4	few	TGTGCCAGCTCCTTCGTAGCCGGGGCCAACGTCCTGACTTTC	CASSFVAGANVLTF
-	TRBJ1-4	TRBV2	-	TGTGCCAGCAGTGGACGAAGTCGGCTACAGGCAAAACTGTTTTTT	CASSGRSRLQAKLFF
-	TRBJ2-1	TRBV18	-	TGTGCCAGCTCACCACGATCAGGGGACCAAGGGGAGCAGTTCTTC	CASSPRSGDQGEQFF
-	TRBJ2-1	TRBV6-1	-	TGTGCCAGCAGTGAAGGAGGGTTCGACCGGGAGCAGTTCTTC	CASSEGGFDREQFF
-	TRBJ1-4	TRBV6-1	-	TGTGCCAGCAGTGACGGCAGGGGCTTTCAACTAATTGAAAAACTGTTTTTT	CASSDGRGFQLIEKLFF